This TCR beta chain was identified in a study of T cells in Graves' hyperthyroidism and ophthalmopathy. Whole-study findings and limits: Prediction of ophthalmopathy progression came a median around 6.1 months pre-onset.

Uncontrolled infection, other autoimmune disease, pregnancy and lactation each barred patients from inclusion. The CDR3 consists of 17 residues. Germline V gives CDR1 SGHAT, CDR2 FQNNGV. V was pared by 5 bases and J by 3 bases, with 19 bases between. Regions amplified from RNA transcripts were the TCR beta CDR3 regions. The TCR CDR3 first-round RT-PCR relied on the HTBI primer set. TCRdb analysed the multiplex PCR reads with MiXCR anew, one entry per CDR3 protein. Of around 690,000 distinct CDR3 sequences detected, around 15% appear once; the ten largest clones hold roughly 15%. This clonotype was seen ten or more times. The antigen remains undetermined.

The V call is TRBV11-2, the J call TRBJ1-4; TRBD1 might be the D (5 bases). This TCR derives from a man between 50 and 59 years old with Graves' hyperthyroidism. The sample comprised blood. The CDR3 DNA is TGTGCCAGCAGCCCGTGGGACCCCGCGATATCTAATGAAAAACTGTTTTTT. Its translation is CASSPWDPAISNEKLFF.